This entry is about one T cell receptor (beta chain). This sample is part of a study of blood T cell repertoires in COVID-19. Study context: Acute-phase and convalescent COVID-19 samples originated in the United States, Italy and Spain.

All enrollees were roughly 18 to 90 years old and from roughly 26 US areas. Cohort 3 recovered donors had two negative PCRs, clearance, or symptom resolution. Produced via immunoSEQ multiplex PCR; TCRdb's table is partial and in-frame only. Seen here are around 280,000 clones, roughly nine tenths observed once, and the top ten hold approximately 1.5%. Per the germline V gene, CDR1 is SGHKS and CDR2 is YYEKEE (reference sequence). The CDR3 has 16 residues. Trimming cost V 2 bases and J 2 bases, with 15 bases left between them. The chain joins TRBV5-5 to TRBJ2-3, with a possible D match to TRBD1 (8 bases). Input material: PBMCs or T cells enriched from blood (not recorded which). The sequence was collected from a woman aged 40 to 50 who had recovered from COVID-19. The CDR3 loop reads CASSFYRGGYTDTQYF. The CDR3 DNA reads TGTGCCAGCAGCTTTTACAGGGGGGGATACACAGATACGCAGTATTTT.